These 14 T cell receptor beta chains share one sample of origin, sequenced in a study of T cell repertoires in cytomegalovirus infection. Antigen specificity for these receptors is unknown. From the reads, TCRdb called clonotypes with MiXCR, one entry per CDR3 protein. The table shows a few hundred thousand distinct CDR3 sequences, with 25% occurring only once. The sample was cultured PBMCs, taken from culture after CMV antigen stimulation. These receptors all come from a human donor in good health (CMV status not recorded). Some clones in this sample may be carry-over from other donors' samples.

The V gene is TRBV7-2, the J gene TRBJ1-5, with a weak D call TRBD1 (6 bases). Trimming stripped 0 bases from V and 6 bases from J, with 9 bases between. The CDR3 is made up of 14 amino acids. Looked up from germline, CDR1 is SGHTA and CDR2 is FQGNSA. CDR3 loop: CASSLATGSQPQHF. CDR3 DNA: TGTGCCAGCAGCTTAGCTACAGGGTCTCAGCCCCAGCATTTT.

V usage is TRBV7-2 and J usage is TRBJ1-1; D unclear. This CDR3 has 14 amino acids. The V end lost 0 bases, the J end lost 7 bases, and 12 bases lay between the germline ends. The germline gives CDR1 SGHTA, CDR2 FQGNSA. For the CDR3, the DNA is TGTGCCAGCAGCTTAGCGCAGTCCTTGCATGAAGCTTTCTTT. As protein: CASSLAQSLHEAFF.

The chain couples TRBV12-5 to TRBJ1-1; TRBD1 might be the D (5 bases). This CDR3 contains 14 residues. Germline V CDR1 and CDR2: LGHNT, FRNRAP. Trimming left V 0 bases short and J 4 bases short, with 9 bases between. CDR3 in amino acids: CASGLVPGGTEAFF. DNA of the CDR3: TGTGCTAGTGGTTTGGTACCCGGGGGCACTGAAGCTTTCTTT.

The rearrangement uses TRBV7-1 and TRBJ2-1; D gene uncertain. TRBV7-1 is labeled an ORF, and its function is uncertain. CDR3 size: 12 residues. Trimming left V 5 bases short and J 10 bases short, with 12 bases between. The CDR3 DNA is TGTGCCAGCAGCCCGGGCTGGTGGGAGCAGTTCTTC. This encodes CASSPGWWEQFF.

This chain links TRBV28 with TRBJ2-5; unclear D gene. This CDR3 contains 12 residues. V was clipped by 2 bases and J by 9 bases, with 10 bases between them. The V gene's germline CDR1 is MDHEN and CDR2 SYDVKM. This CDR3 is CASSLIRLPQYF. In DNA form, the CDR3 reads TGTGCCAGCAGTTTAATTAGATTGCCCCAGTACTTC.

The chain employs TRBV27 and TRBJ1-3; no clear D gene. The CDR3 covers 14 residues. V dropped 6 bases and J dropped 6 bases, with 15 bases sitting between them. Germline lookup yields CDR1 MNHEY and CDR2 SMNVEV (reference sequence). DNA for the CDR3: TGTGCCAGCAGCCCCACCATGAGCGCAAACACCATATATTTT. Its translation is CASSPTMSANTIYF.

By sample share, this clonotype is medium-sized. The CDR3 here is CASRDLTSSYEQYF. The CDR3 nucleotides read TGCGCCAGCAGAGACCTGACTAGCTCCTACGAGCAGTACTTC. This sequence joins TRBV4-1 and TRBJ2-7; TRBD2 might be the D (6 bases). V lost 6 bases and J 0 bases, leaving 12 bases between the germline ends. Germline V CDR1 and CDR2: MGHRA, YSYEKL. The CDR3 sequence is 14 residues long.

This clonotype was recorded many times. This chain links TRBV7-2 with TRBJ1-5; 8 nucleotides line up with TRBD1. CDR1 and CDR2 (germline): SGHTA, FQGNSA. This CDR3 contains 15 residues. V trimming: 5 bases; J trimming: 3 bases; junction bases outside the gene matches: 6. Written as DNA, the CDR3 is TGTGCCAGCAGCCGACGGACAGGGAACAATCAGCCCCAGCATTTT. This gives the protein CASSRRTGNNQPQHF.

The chain recombines TRBV20-1 with TRBJ1-2; 7 bases fit TRBD1. The junction had 9 bases not matched to a gene; V was cut back by 4 bases and J by 7 bases. Germline loops: CDR1 DFQATT, CDR2 SNEGSKA (reference sequence). The CDR3 totals 13 residues. The CDR3 sequence: CSAKRGDSGGYTF. DNA for the CDR3: TGCAGTGCTAAGAGGGGGGACAGTGGTGGCTACACCTTC.

This clonotype was seen many times. V gene TRBV9 combines with J gene TRBJ1-3, with 7 nucleotides matching TRBD1. The length of the CDR3 is 14 residues. After removal of 5 bases from V and 2 bases from J, the junction contained 4 bases not matched to a gene. CDR1 and CDR2 (germline): SGDLS, YYNGEE. The CDR3 is CASSSGTAGNTIYF. CDR3 nucleotides: TGTGCCAGCAGTTCCGGGACAGCTGGAAACACCATATATTTT. Looking up the rest from reference TRBV9 and TRBJ1-3 gives the full variable domain: DSGVTQTPKHLITATGQRVTLRCSPRSGDLSVYWYQQSLDQGLQFLIQYYNGEERAKGNILERFSAQQFPDLHSELNLSSLELGDSALYFCASSSGTAGNTIYFGEGSWLTVV.

This clonotype was counted between two and nine times. The genes are TRBV12-3 or TRBV12-4 and TRBJ2-1; D is perhaps TRBD2 (6 bases). The CDR3 is 14 residues long. V was trimmed by 7 bases and J by 6 bases, leaving 16 bases between them. The CDR3 region has the DNA TGTGCCAGCACCCTCGGGGGTAGGAGCAATGAGCAGTTCTTC. Its translation: CASTLGGRSNEQFF.

This clonotype occurred a few times. The CDR3 bases are TGTGCCAGCAGCCCCTCCCGGGGCTCTGGAAACACCATATATTTT. It codes for CASSPSRGSGNTIYF. The chain employs TRBV28 and TRBJ1-3, with D unclear. The CDR3 has 15 residues. Trimming cost V 6 bases and J 0 bases, with 12 bases left between them. Germline CDR1 MDHEN, CDR2 SYDVKM.

The chain employs TRBV11-2 and TRBJ2-7; 7 bases agree with TRBD1. After removal of 0 bases from V and 3 bases from J, the junction contained 5 bases not matched to a gene. The CDR3 is 15 residues long. Germline loops: CDR1 SGHAT, CDR2 FQNNGV. CDR3 nucleotide sequence: TGTGCCAGCAGCTTAGAGAGAGACAGGGTCTACGAGCAGTACGTC. Protein product: CASSLERDRVYEQYV.

This clonotype occurred many times. The chain couples TRBV7-2 to TRBJ1-2; D unclear. Germline V lookup: CDR1 SGHTA, CDR2 FQGNSA. The CDR3 is 14 amino acids. The V end lost 3 bases, the J end lost 2 bases, and 10 bases lay between the germline ends. The CDR3 DNA reads TGTGCCAGCAGCTTCTTATCGCAGAACTATGGCTACACCTTC. This encodes CASSFLSQNYGYTF.